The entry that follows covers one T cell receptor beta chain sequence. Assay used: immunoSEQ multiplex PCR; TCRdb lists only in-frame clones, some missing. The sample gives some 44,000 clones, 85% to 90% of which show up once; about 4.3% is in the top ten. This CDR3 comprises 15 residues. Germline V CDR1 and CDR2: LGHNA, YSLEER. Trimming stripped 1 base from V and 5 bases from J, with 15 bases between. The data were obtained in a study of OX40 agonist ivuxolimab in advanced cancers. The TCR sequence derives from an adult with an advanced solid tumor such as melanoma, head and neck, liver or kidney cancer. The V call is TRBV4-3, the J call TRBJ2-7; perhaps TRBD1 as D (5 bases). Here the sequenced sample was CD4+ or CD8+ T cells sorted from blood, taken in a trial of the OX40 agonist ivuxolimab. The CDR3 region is CASSQGVGLTDEQYF. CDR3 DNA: TGCGCCAGCAGCCAAGGGGTAGGGCTGACAGACGAGCAGTACTTC.